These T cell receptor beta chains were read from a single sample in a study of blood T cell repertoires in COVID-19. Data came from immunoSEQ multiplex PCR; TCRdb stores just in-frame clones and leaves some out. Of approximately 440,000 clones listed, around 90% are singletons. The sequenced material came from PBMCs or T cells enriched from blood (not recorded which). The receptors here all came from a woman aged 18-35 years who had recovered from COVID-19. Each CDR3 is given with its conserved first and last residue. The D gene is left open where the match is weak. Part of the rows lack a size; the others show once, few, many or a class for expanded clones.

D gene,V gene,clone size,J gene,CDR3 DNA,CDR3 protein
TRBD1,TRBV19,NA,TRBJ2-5,TGTGCCAGTAGAGGGACAGGGGAATTAAAAGAGACCCAGTACTTC,CASRGTGELKETQYF
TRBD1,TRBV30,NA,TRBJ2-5,TGTGCCTGGAGTGTAGGGACAGAAGAGACCCAGTACTTC,CAWSVGTEETQYF
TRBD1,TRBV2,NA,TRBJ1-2,TGTGCCAGCAGTCTCGGGACAGGCCCTTCTAACTATGGCTACACCTTC,CASSLGTGPSNYGYTF
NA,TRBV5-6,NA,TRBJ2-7,TGTGCCAGCAGCCAAGAACGGGGGATATTAAGCTACGAGCAGTACTTC,CASSQERGILSYEQYF
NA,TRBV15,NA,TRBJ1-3,TGTGCCACCAGTGTGGACAGCTCTGGAAACACCATATATTTT,CATSVDSSGNTIYF
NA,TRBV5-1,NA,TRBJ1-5,TGCGCCAGCAGCTGGGCAGGGTCCAGCAATCAGCCCCAGCATTTT,CASSWAGSSNQPQHF
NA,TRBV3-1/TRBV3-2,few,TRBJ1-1,TGTGCCAGCAGCCAAGCTCGCGACAGTGAAGCTTTCTTT,CASSQARDSEAFF
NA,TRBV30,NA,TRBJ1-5,TGTGCCTGGAGCGGTGATGCGGATCAGCCCCAGCATTTT,CAWSGDADQPQHF
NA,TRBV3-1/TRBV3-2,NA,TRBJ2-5,TGTGCCAGCAGCCAAGTTTCGGGGTGGGAGACCCAGTACTTC,CASSQVSGWETQYF
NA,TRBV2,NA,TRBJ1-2,TGTGCCAGCGCCGGGTATGGCTACACCTTC,CASAGYGYTF
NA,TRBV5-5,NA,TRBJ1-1,TGTGCCAGCAGCACCCCCGCTCAGGGAAGAATTGAAGCTTTCTTT,CASSTPAQGRIEAFF
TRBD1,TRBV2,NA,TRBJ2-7,TGTGCCAGCAGTTCCGGGACAGGGGTCGGCGAGCAGTACTTC,CASSSGTGVGEQYF
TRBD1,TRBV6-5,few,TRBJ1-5,TGTGCCAGCAGGAAGGCAGGGGGGCAGCCCCAGCATTTT,CASRKAGGQPQHF
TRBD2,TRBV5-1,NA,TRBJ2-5,TGCGCCAGCAGCTTGGATACTAGCGGGGGAGGGTCGGAGACCCAGTACTTC,CASSLDTSGGGSETQYF
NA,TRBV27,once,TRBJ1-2,TGTGCCAGCAGTTTCTCAGGAACTTATGGCTACACCTTC,CASSFSGTYGYTF
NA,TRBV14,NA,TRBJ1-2,TGTGCCAGCAGCCAATATTTTCGGGGGGACTATGGCTACACCTTC,CASSQYFRGDYGYTF
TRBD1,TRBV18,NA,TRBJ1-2,TGTGCCAGCTCGCAGAGTTGGGACAGGGAGGCGGCCTATGGCTACACCTTC,CASSQSWDREAAYGYTF
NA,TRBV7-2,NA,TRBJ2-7,TGTGCCAGCAGCTTAGTGGGCCAGGACGAGCAGTACTTC,CASSLVGQDEQYF